Below, 19 T cell receptor beta chains from the same sample are listed, as sequenced in a study of T cell repertoires in cytomegalovirus infection. TCRdb used MiXCR to reprocess the reads, holding one entry per CDR3 protein. There are fewer than 1,000,000 distinct CDR3 sequences in the sample; roughly a third occur only once, and around 15% lies in the top ten. For these TCRs, the target antigens are not known. The sample consisted of cultured CD8+ T cells from PBMCs, taken from culture after CMV antigen stimulation. The receptors were sampled from a human donor in good health (CMV status not recorded). Some clones in this sample may be carry-over from other donors' samples.

This clonotype was detected a few times. The chain links TRBV12-3 or TRBV12-4 to TRBJ2-3; 8 positions match TRBD2. The CDR3 has 14 amino acids. Trimming removed 3 bases from V and 4 bases from J; junction bases left unmatched: 3. CDR3 loop: CASSFGLASDTQYF. The CDR3, as DNA: TGTGCCAGCAGTTTTGGACTAGCTTCAGATACGCAGTATTTT.

The table lists this clonotype with a few counts. The chain uses TRBV6-5 and TRBJ2-7; a possible D gene is TRBD2 (5 bases). Germline CDR1 reads MNHEY; CDR2 reads SVGAGI. The CDR3 has 13 residues. The ends were cut back, 8 bases at V and 3 bases at J, with 14 bases in the middle. The CDR3 DNA reads TGTGCCAGCTGCCGGGCCGGGGACTACGAGCAGTACTTC. Its protein is CASCRAGDYEQYF.

There are a few counts of this clonotype. The V call is TRBV6-6, the J call TRBJ1-1; D is perhaps TRBD1 (5 bases). Germline V gene sequence: CDR1 MNHNY, CDR2 SVGAGI (reference sequence). This CDR3 is 15 amino acids long. V lost 5 bases and J lost 0, with 13 bases in between. For the CDR3, the DNA is TGTGCCAGCAGTCCGTCCCCAGGGTTGAACACTGAAGCTTTCTTT. Amino acid sequence: CASSPSPGLNTEAFF.

This clonotype was picked up a small number of times. This chain joins TRBV27 and TRBJ1-1, with a weak D call TRBD1 (5 bases). Looked up from germline, CDR1 is MNHEY and CDR2 is SMNVEV (reference sequence). This CDR3 has 15 residues. Between the trimmed V and J ends, which lost 6 bases and 1 base, there was a span of 15 bases. The CDR3 protein is CASSPGWQGNTEAFF. In DNA, the CDR3 is TGTGCCAGCAGCCCAGGTTGGCAGGGGAACACTGAAGCTTTCTTT.

There are many counts of this clonotype. V is TRBV7-9 and J is TRBJ1-5; perhaps TRBD1 as D (6 bases). The CDR3 covers 14 residues. Germline values: CDR1 SEHNR, CDR2 FQNEAQ (reference sequence). Trimming removed 4 bases at V and 3 bases at J, with 10 bases between. CDR3 bases: TGTGCCAGCAGCTCGACAGGAACCAATCAGCCCCAGCATTTT. Its translation is CASSSTGTNQPQHF.

This clonotype was seen many times. The V call is TRBV7-2, the J call TRBJ1-2; D is unclear. CDR3 length: 15 amino acids. Trimming removed 1 base at V and 1 base at J, with 10 bases between. Germline assignment: CDR1 SGHTA and CDR2 FQGNSA. CDR3 coding DNA: TGTGCCAGCAGCTTAGAATGGACGAATAACTATGGCTACACCTTC. Translated: CASSLEWTNNYGYTF.

The V and J genes are TRBV7-2 and TRBJ2-7, with 8 bases matching TRBD2. Germline trimming cut 0 bases from V and 4 bases from J; bases unmatched to any gene: 5. This CDR3 comprises 15 residues. Germline V gives CDR1 SGHTA, CDR2 FQGNSA. CDR3 DNA sequence: TGTGCCAGCAGCTTAGCGGGCGGGGGGCTATACGAGCAGTACGTC. Translating it yields CASSLAGGGLYEQYV.

There are a few counts of this clonotype. V is TRBV5-1 and J is TRBJ2-3; 13 bases fit TRBD2. The CDR3 length is 17 residues. V shed 4 bases, J shed 3 bases, and the junction held 8 bases outside the gene matches. Germline loops: CDR1 SGHRS, CDR2 YFSETQ. The CDR3 DNA reads as TGCGCCAGCAGCCCTGGACTAGCGGGGGTGGGGACAGATACGCAGTATTTT. The encoded protein is CASSPGLAGVGTDTQYF.

This clonotype was seen at least ten times. The chain uses TRBV7-6 and TRBJ2-3; D not certain. Germline values: CDR1 SGHVS, CDR2 FNYEAQ. Trimming stripped 0 bases from V and 5 bases from J, with 9 bases between. The CDR3 sequence is 14 residues long. The CDR3 spells CASSLAAARDTQYF. The CDR3 nucleotides read TGTGCCAGCAGCTTAGCGGCTGCAAGAGATACGCAGTATTTT.

The rearrangement links TRBV27 to TRBJ1-1; D unclear. V was pared by 2 bases and J by 4 bases, with 11 bases between. CDR1 and CDR2 from the germline V gene are MNHEY and SMNVEV (reference sequence). The CDR3 sequence is 14 residues long. This chain's CDR3 is CASSLRGSGTEAFF. CDR3 in DNA: TGTGCCAGCAGTTTACGAGGGTCGGGCACTGAAGCTTTCTTT.

This clonotype was seen a few times. The rearrangement joins TRBV27 to TRBJ2-7; no definite D call. The germline CDR1 and CDR2 sequences are MNHEY and SMNVEV (reference sequence). The CDR3 consists of 14 residues. V was cut by 5 bases and J by 3 bases, with 14 bases left in between. The CDR3 nucleotides read TGTGCCAGCAGTACCTCCGGCTCCTTCTACGAGCAGTACGTC. Translation gives CASSTSGSFYEQYV.

This clonotype was picked up a small number of times. The chain is built from TRBV28 and TRBJ2-7; D assignment may be TRBD1 or TRBD2 (5 bases each). The CDR3 loop spans 14 amino acids. Trimming shortened V by 7 bases and J by 2 bases, and 15 bases separated the two germline ends. Germline-derived CDR1 and CDR2 are MDHEN and SYDVKM. The CDR3 region has the DNA TGTGCCAGCACCCCCCGGGACCGAGCCTACGAGCAGTACTTC. It translates to CASTPRDRAYEQYF.

The chain uses TRBV6-1 and TRBJ2-7; D might be TRBD1 or TRBD2, each matching 5 bases. Germline V gene sequence: CDR1 MNHNS, CDR2 SASEGT. V shed 5 bases and J shed 2 bases, with 16 bases lying between them. This CDR3 contains 15 residues. The CDR3 sequence is CASSPGTRDPYEQYV. CDR3 bases: TGTGCCAGCAGTCCTGGGACCCGAGACCCCTACGAGCAGTACGTC.

This clonotype was found many times. The CDR3: CASSQQPGTGLRTYEQYV. In DNA form, the CDR3 reads TGCGCCAGCAGTCAACAACCCGGGACAGGGCTTCGGACCTACGAGCAGTACGTC. The J gene is TRBJ2-7, the V gene TRBV23-1; 9 positions agree with TRBD1. TRBV23-1 falls under the ORF class, with uncertain function. The CDR3 extends over 18 amino acids. Germline trimming cut 2 bases from V and 2 bases from J; bases unmatched to any gene: 13.

This rearrangement joins TRBV2 to TRBJ2-1, with TRBD2 as a possible D gene (5 bases). CDR1 and CDR2 from the germline V gene are SNHLY and FYNNEI. Trimming left V 7 bases short and J 4 bases short, with 14 bases between. The CDR3 covers 14 residues. DNA of the CDR3: TGTGCCAGCAACGACCTAGAGGGTTACAATGAGCAGTTCTTC. It yields the protein CASNDLEGYNEQFF.

The genes are TRBV4-1 and TRBJ1-1, with D perhaps matching TRBD1 (5 bases). Between the trimmed V and J ends, which lost 3 bases and 8 bases, there was a span of 16 bases. The germline gives CDR1 MGHRA, CDR2 YSYEKL. This CDR3 spans 14 amino acids. The CDR3 here is CASSHAGGVSEAFF. CDR3 sequence (DNA): TGCGCCAGCAGCCACGCTGGGGGGGTGTCGGAAGCTTTCTTT.

The chain employs TRBV6-2 or TRBV6-3 and TRBJ2-7; D may be TRBD1 or TRBD2 (5 bases each). V was clipped by 2 bases and J by 5 bases, with 7 bases between them. Germline V CDR1 and CDR2: MNHEY, SVGEGT. This CDR3 contains 12 residues. For the CDR3, the DNA is TGTGCCAGCAGTTACGTGGGACACGAGCAGTACGTC. This translates into CASSYVGHEQYV.

J is TRBJ2-3 and V is TRBV5-6; TRBD2 matches 8 bases. Germline CDR1 and CDR2: SGHDT and YYEEEE. V lost 4 bases and J lost 6; bases outside the gene matches: 10. The CDR3 sequence is 15 residues long. The CDR3 loop is CASSELAEFYDTQYF. The DNA of the CDR3 is TGTGCCAGCAGCGAACTAGCGGAGTTCTATGATACGCAGTATTTT.

The table lists this clonotype with many counts. Because the CDR3's place on the DNA is in doubt, the DNA is left out and the CDR3 is given as listed by TCRdb. The rearrangement joins TRBV6-6 to TRBJ2-3; the table gives TRBD1 as D, unverified against the DNA. Per the germline V gene, CDR1 is MNHNY and CDR2 is SVGAGI (reference sequence). Inclusive of both ends, the CDR3 amounts to 21 amino acids. The CDR3 loop is CASSGITPGSTQTGLQIRSIF.